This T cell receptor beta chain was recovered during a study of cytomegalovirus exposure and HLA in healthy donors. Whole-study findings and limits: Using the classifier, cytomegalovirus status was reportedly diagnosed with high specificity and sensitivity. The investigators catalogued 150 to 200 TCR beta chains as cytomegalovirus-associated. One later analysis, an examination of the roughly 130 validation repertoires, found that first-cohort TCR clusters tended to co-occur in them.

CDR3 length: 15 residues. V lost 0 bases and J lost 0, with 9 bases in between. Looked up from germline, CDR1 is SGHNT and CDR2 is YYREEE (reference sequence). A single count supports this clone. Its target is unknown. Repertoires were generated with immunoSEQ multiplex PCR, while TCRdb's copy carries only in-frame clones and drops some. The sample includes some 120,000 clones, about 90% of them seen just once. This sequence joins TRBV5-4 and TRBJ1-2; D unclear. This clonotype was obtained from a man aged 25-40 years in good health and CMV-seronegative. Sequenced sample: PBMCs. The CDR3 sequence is CASSLGAASNYGYTF. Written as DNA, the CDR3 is TGTGCCAGCAGCTTGGGTGCAGCGTCTAACTATGGCTACACCTTC.